This T cell receptor (beta chain) appears in the sequencing data of a study of cytotoxic CD8 clonotypes in ibrutinib-treated CLL. Study information: Ten to eleven relapsed/refractory, roughly 15 treatment-naive; fewer than 18 IGHV unmutated. Response sampling occurred after a median approximately eleven months of treatment (range 6 to 36). Study results and caveats: Relative to age-matched healthy donors, clonality at baseline was higher, and it tracked circulating CD8+ T-cell counts.

This table comes from immunoSEQ multiplex PCR, and its TCRdb copy is limited to in-frame clones, with some not included. In the table there are some 200,000 clones, roughly 73% of which are singletons. The V gene lost 3 bases and the J gene lost 0 bases, with 15 bases spanning the gap. CDR1 and CDR2 (germline): SGHVS, FQNEAQ. The CDR3 sequence is 17 residues long. With regard to this clone: Its antigen is currently unknown.

The chain couples TRBV7-8 to TRBJ2-1; D not certain. Specimen: PBMCs, collected after 12 months of ibrutinib treatment. This receptor was taken from a human donor with chronic lymphocytic leukemia. The CDR3 loop is CASSFSSGGSSYNEQFF. For the CDR3, the DNA is TGTGCCAGCAGCTTCTCCTCGGGTGGAAGCTCCTACAATGAGCAGTTCTTC.